This T cell receptor beta chain was captured in a study of T cell repertoires in cytomegalovirus infection (dated by TCRdb to the late 2010s). Context from the whole study: Recently identified HLA-C-restricted CMV epitopes, whose presentation resists viral immunomodulation, were targeted by peptide stimulations together with well-studied HLA-B-restricted epitopes. Donor HLA type was relevant to the analysis, as public TCR beta signatures indicated carriage of CMV infection together with the matching HLA type. Results the study describes overall, beyond this receptor: The ex vivo response was dominated by HLA-C-restricted CMV-specific TCR beta clonotypes, and the single most frequent clonotype in two of eight donors was supplied by these HLA-C-restricted clonotypes. In both this cohort and an independent roughly 330-donor cohort, the cumulative frequency of public TCR beta family members distinguished carriers of CMV infection plus the relevant HLA type.

Taken with the paper, the label for treatment or condition translates to: in vitro stimulation with specific CMV peptide epitopes to enrich CMV-specific T cells. As concerns this clonotype: Its antigen remains unidentified. No base-level quality is on record; no much larger clone is a single base apart.

The run used an Illumina HiSeq 1500. TCRdb redid the processing of the public reads, applying fastp at Q25 and MiXCR, and retained in-frame beta chains. Every distinct CDR3 protein forms one entry, paired with its most common genes and DNA. The sample table shows roughly 500,000 distinct CDR3 sequences, and more than 30% are seen once. The ten most abundant clones make up 15% to 20% of the sample. The CDR3 covers 14 residues, taking in both the cysteine and the phenylalanine. Only the CDR3 part of the read is kept: 42 bases, read in frame from the first base. Reading the germline V gene gives CDR1 MNHEY and CDR2 SVGEGT. Trimming removed 8 bases from V and 11 bases from J; the gene matches leave 10 bases unexplained.

The rearrangement joined TRBV6-2 or TRBV6-3 to TRBJ2-3; 13 middle bases align to TRBD2. Sequenced here: cultured PBMCs, sampled from culture after CMV antigen stimulation. This clonotype was obtained from a human donor in good health (CMV status not recorded). Some clones in this sample may be carry-over from other donors' samples. The DNA reads as follows: TGTGCCAGCGGAACTAGCGGGAGGGCTTTTGGGCAGTATTTT. It encodes CASGTSGRAFGQYF.